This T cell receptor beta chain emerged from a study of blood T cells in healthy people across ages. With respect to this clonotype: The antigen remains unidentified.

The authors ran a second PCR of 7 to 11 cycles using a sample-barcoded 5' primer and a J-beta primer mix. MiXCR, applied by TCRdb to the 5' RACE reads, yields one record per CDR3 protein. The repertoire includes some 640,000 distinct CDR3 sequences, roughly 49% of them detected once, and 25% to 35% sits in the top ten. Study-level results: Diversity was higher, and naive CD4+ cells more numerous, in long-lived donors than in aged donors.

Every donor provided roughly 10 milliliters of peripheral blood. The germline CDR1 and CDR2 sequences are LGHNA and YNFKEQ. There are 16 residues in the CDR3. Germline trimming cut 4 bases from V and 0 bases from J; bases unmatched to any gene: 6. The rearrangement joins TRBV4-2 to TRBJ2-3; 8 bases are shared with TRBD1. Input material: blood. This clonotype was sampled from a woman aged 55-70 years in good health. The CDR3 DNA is TGTGCCAGCAGCCCCTGGACAGGGTTTAGCACAGATACGCAGTATTTT. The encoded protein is CASSPWTGFSTDTQYF.